This T cell receptor beta chain appears in the sequencing data of a study of a mutant IDH1 vaccine in newly diagnosed glioma. Study overall: With temozolomide cycles, or 4-6 weeks after radiotherapy alone, vaccination was started. Therapy received beforehand was radiotherapy, temozolomide, or both, with most patients given both.

The V end lost 4 bases, the J end lost 4 bases, and 7 bases lay between the germline ends. CDR1 and CDR2 (germline): SQVTM, ANQGSEA. The CDR3 spans 12 residues. Note on this clone: Antigen specificity is unknown.

Broader study findings: Pseudoprogression appeared unlinked to shifts in leading peripheral T cell clonotypes.

Time point denoted: week 11, during vaccination. Vaccine doses each comprised 300 ug of mutant IDH1 20-mer peptide, with topical imiquimod. Diagnosis in the donors showed new WHO grade 3 or 4 astrocytomas that were IDH1-mutant and ATRX-lost. Method: immunoSEQ multiplex PCR; TCRdb's copy keeps in-frame clones and lacks some. The data show fewer than 75,000 clones, about 88% seen once. The sample consisted of PBMCs, taken from a glioma patient whose treatment included an IDH1 peptide vaccine. The origin of this receptor is a woman aged 50 to 60 with glioma. The chain joins TRBV29-1 to TRBJ1-4; D call uncertain. CDR3: CSVAQLNEKLFF. CDR3 DNA: TGCAGCGTTGCACAGCTTAATGAAAAACTGTTTTTT.